These T cell receptor beta chains were read from a single sample in a study of blood T cell repertoires in COVID-19. This table comes from immunoSEQ multiplex PCR, and its TCRdb copy is limited to in-frame clones, with some not included. The sample shows some 700,000 clones, 90% of them seen only once. Sample: peripheral blood. The receptors derive from a woman aged 18 to 35 with acute or convalescent COVID-19. CDR3s include the opening cysteine and the closing phenylalanine or tryptophan. A D gene is named only where the DNA matches it firmly. Only some rows state a clone size, as once, few, many or a class for expanded clones.

V gene	D gene	J gene	clone size	CDR3 DNA	CDR3 protein
TRBV24-1	TRBD1	TRBJ2-1	-	TGTGCCACCAGTGATTTTTCTGGACAGGGGTCGTTCTTC	CATSDFSGQGSFF
TRBV5-1	TRBD1	TRBJ1-1	-	TGCGCCAGCAGCTTGTCGGACAGGGGGCGCGTGAACACTGAAGCTTTCTTT	CASSLSDRGRVNTEAFF
TRBV7-2	-	TRBJ1-6	-	TGTGCCAGCAGCTTAAATTATAGAGCTATTAATTCACCCCTCCACTTT	CASSLNYRAINSPLHF
TRBV19	TRBD1	TRBJ1-1	-	TGTGCCAGTAGTATCGGCGACAGGGGTGTTGGAAACACTGAAGCTTTCTTT	CASSIGDRGVGNTEAFF
TRBV7-9	-	TRBJ1-1	-	TGTGCCAGCAGCTTAGATATTAGTAACACTGAAGCTTTCTTT	CASSLDISNTEAFF
TRBV6-5	-	TRBJ1-1	-	TGTGCCAGCAGCGCCAGGGGTTCCACTGAAGCTTTCTTT	CASSARGSTEAFF
TRBV13	-	TRBJ1-2	-	TGTGCCACCCACCGGGGGTCGGACTATGGCTACACCTTC	CATHRGSDYGYTF
TRBV5-6	-	TRBJ2-2	-	TGTGCCAGCAGTGCCCGGGACACGTCTCGAACCGGGGAGCTGTTTTTT	CASSARDTSRTGELFF
TRBV5-6	-	TRBJ1-1	few	TGTGCCAGCAGCGGCAGGGTAATGAACACTGAAGCTTTCTTT	CASSGRVMNTEAFF
TRBV21-1	-	TRBJ1-3	few	TGTGCCAGCAGCCTCCAGTCGAGGGACAGGGGATTTGGCACCATATATTTT	CASSLQSRDRGFGTIYF
TRBV18	-	TRBJ2-5	-	TGTGCCAGCTCACCCGAGGGGGCCCAGTACTTC	CASSPEGAQYF
TRBV7-2	TRBD1	TRBJ1-1	-	TGTGCCAGCAGCTCCCCGGGACAGGACCCCCTGAGGAACACTGAAGCTTTCTTT	CASSSPGQDPLRNTEAFF
TRBV25-1	-	TRBJ1-2	-	TGTGCCAGCAGTGTCTCCGACAGGAGATGGAATGGCTACACCTTC	CASSVSDRRWNGYTF
TRBV9	TRBD1	TRBJ1-2	-	TGTGCCAGCAGCCTTGAGACAGGGGAAGACTATGGCTACACCTTC	CASSLETGEDYGYTF
TRBV30	-	TRBJ1-5	-	TGTGCCTGGAGTACCACAGGGTCGGGCAATCAGCCCCAGCATTTT	CAWSTTGSGNQPQHF
TRBV7-9	-	TRBJ1-5	-	TGTGCCAGCCGACAGGGCAATCAGCCCCAGCATTTT	CASRQGNQPQHF
TRBV13	TRBD1	TRBJ2-5	-	TGTGCCAGCAGCCCCATACCGGGACAGGGACCTCAAGAGACCCAGTACTTC	CASSPIPGQGPQETQYF
TRBV30	TRBD2	TRBJ2-3	-	TGTGCCTGGAGACTACGGGGGGGCACAGATACGCAGTATTTT	CAWRLRGGTDTQYF
TRBV2	TRBD1	TRBJ1-2	-	TGTGCCAGCAGTGATCAGGGGGCGAACTATGGCTACACCTTC	CASSDQGANYGYTF
TRBV27	-	TRBJ1-1	-	TGTGCCAGCAGCCGGGGGGGGGATGAAGCTTTCTTT	CASSRGGDEAFF
TRBV7-9	-	TRBJ1-1	-	TGTGCCAGCAGCTTAGCGGATACAGGGTATATGAACACTGAAGCTTTCTTT	CASSLADTGYMNTEAFF
TRBV7-2	-	TRBJ1-6	few	TGTGCCAGCAGCTTAAGCAGGGGCCATAATTCACCCCTCCACTTT	CASSLSRGHNSPLHF
TRBV15	TRBD1	TRBJ2-5	-	TGTGCCACCAGCAGTACAGGGGGCCCAGAGACCCAGTACTTC	CATSSTGGPETQYF
TRBV19	-	TRBJ1-2	-	TGTGCCAGTAGTAACCCGCCACAGGGTGAAAATGGCTACACCTTC	CASSNPPQGENGYTF
TRBV2	TRBD1	TRBJ1-5	-	TGTGCCAGCAGTCCGACAGGGATCAATCAGCCCCAGCATTTT	CASSPTGINQPQHF
TRBV19	-	TRBJ2-1	-	TGTGCCAGTAGTATCAGTCCGAACTCCTACAATGAGCAGTTCTTC	CASSISPNSYNEQFF
TRBV11-3	TRBD1	TRBJ1-3	-	TGTGCCAGCAGCTTAACAGCCGGGACAGGGAAAAACACCATATATTTT	CASSLTAGTGKNTIYF
TRBV29-1	-	TRBJ2-7	-	TGCAGCGTTGTGGGACTTACATCCTACGAGCAGTACTTC	CSVVGLTSYEQYF
TRBV6-4	-	TRBJ1-1	-	TGTGCCAGCAGTGCATCCCCCGGTAACACTGAAGCTTTCTTT	CASSASPGNTEAFF
TRBV24-1	TRBD1	TRBJ1-5	-	TGTGCCACCAGTAGGACAGGGCCCAATCAGCCCCAGCATTTT	CATSRTGPNQPQHF
TRBV6-5	TRBD1	TRBJ1-5	-	TGTGCCAGCAGCCCCGGCAGGGGGCGAGGGGGCCCCCAGCATTTT	CASSPGRGRGGPQHF
TRBV7-7	-	TRBJ1-2	-	TGTGCCAGCAGCTTAGTACGGTTTGAGGGTTATGGCTACACCTTC	CASSLVRFEGYGYTF
TRBV27	-	TRBJ2-7	-	TGTGCCAGCAGAAGTCCCCTATACGAGCAGTACTTC	CASRSPLYEQYF
TRBV4-1	TRBD2	TRBJ2-5	-	TGCGCCAGCAGCCAATCCTGGACTAGAGCTGAGACCCAGTACTTC	CASSQSWTRAETQYF
TRBV12-3/TRBV12-4	-	TRBJ1-2	-	TGTGCCAGCAGTTTCGACAGAACCAGCTACACCTTC	CASSFDRTSYTF
TRBV5-1	-	TRBJ2-7	-	TGCGCCAGCAGCCCGACAGGAACCTTCTACGAGCAGTACTTC	CASSPTGTFYEQYF
TRBV27	-	TRBJ1-6	once	TGTGCCAGCAGGCTCGTAGGGGTAGGTTCACCCCTCCACTTT	CASRLVGVGSPLHF
TRBV5-1	-	TRBJ2-7	-	TGCGCCAGCAGCTTGGTGGCAGGCTACGAGCAGTACTTC	CASSLVAGYEQYF
TRBV5-4	-	TRBJ2-7	-	TGTGCCAGCAGCCGAAGCGTGGGCTCCTACGAGCAGTACTTC	CASSRSVGSYEQYF
TRBV13	TRBD1	TRBJ1-1	few	TGTGCCAGCAGCTCGACAGGGTTAGGAACTGAAGCTTTCTTT	CASSSTGLGTEAFF
TRBV30	TRBD1	TRBJ1-5	-	TGTGCCTGGAGTGCGGGGAGAGGGGGCCATCAGCCCCAGCATTTT	CAWSAGRGGHQPQHF
TRBV6-4	-	TRBJ2-2	-	TGTGCCAGCAGCCCAGGGGCAGACACCGGGGAGCTGTTTTTT	CASSPGADTGELFF
TRBV5-8	-	TRBJ2-3	once	TGTGCCAGCAGCCCCTGGACAGAAGCAGATACGCAGTATTTT	CASSPWTEADTQYF
TRBV20-1	-	TRBJ2-7	-	TGCAGTGCTAGAGACGCGTACGAGCAGTACTTC	CSARDAYEQYF
TRBV28	-	TRBJ2-7	-	TGTGCCAGCAGTTCCCCGACAGACTCCTACGAGCAGTACTTC	CASSSPTDSYEQYF
TRBV4-3	-	TRBJ2-7	-	TGCGCCAGCAGCCTCGTCCCGGGGTACGAGCAGTACTTC	CASSLVPGYEQYF
TRBV5-4	-	TRBJ2-2	once	TGTGCCAGCAGCCTGGGGTACGGGGGGCCGGCCGGGGAGCTGTTTTTT	CASSLGYGGPAGELFF
TRBV5-1	-	TRBJ1-5	-	TGCGCCAGCAGCGCCCAACCAGGGAGGGGTCAGCCCCAGCATTTT	CASSAQPGRGQPQHF
TRBV18	TRBD1	TRBJ2-7	-	TGTGCCAGCTCACACCGACAGGGGTTGGGCGAGCAGTACTTC	CASSHRQGLGEQYF
TRBV11-2	-	TRBJ2-7	-	TGTGCCAGCGGGGCAAAGTCGTACGAGCAGTACTTC	CASGAKSYEQYF
TRBV5-8	-	TRBJ1-2	few	TGTGCCAGCAGCTTCCTCACGAGGCTCCATGGCTACACCTTC	CASSFLTRLHGYTF
TRBV9	TRBD1	TRBJ1-2	-	TGTGCCAGCAGCCCGACAGGGAGCTATGGCTACACCTTC	CASSPTGSYGYTF
TRBV21-1	-	TRBJ1-5	-	TGTGCCAGCAGCATTCATGGGAGGGATCGTCAGCCCCAGCATTTT	CASSIHGRDRQPQHF
TRBV7-9	TRBD1	TRBJ2-7	-	TGTGCCAGCAGCCCCAGGGGGCGTCCGTACGAGCAGTACTTC	CASSPRGRPYEQYF
TRBV9	TRBD2	TRBJ2-1	-	TGTGCCAGCAATGAAGCGGGGGGGCGATCTTATGAGCAGTTCTTC	CASNEAGGRSYEQFF
TRBV10-2	-	TRBJ1-1	-	TGCGCCGGTCCGGGGGGGGCAATTCGTTTGGACACTGAAGCTTTCTTT	CAGPGGAIRLDTEAFF
TRBV5-1	-	TRBJ2-7	-	TGCGCCAGCAGCTTCGTTAGCACAGGGAGCTACGAGCAGTACTTC	CASSFVSTGSYEQYF
TRBV29-1	-	TRBJ2-2	-	TGCAGCGCCGGGCAGGGGTCCGGGGAGCTGTTTTTT	CSAGQGSGELFF
TRBV7-9	TRBD1	TRBJ1-1	-	TGTGCCAGCAGCTTCTGGACAGGGTATCTTGAAGCTTTCTTT	CASSFWTGYLEAFF